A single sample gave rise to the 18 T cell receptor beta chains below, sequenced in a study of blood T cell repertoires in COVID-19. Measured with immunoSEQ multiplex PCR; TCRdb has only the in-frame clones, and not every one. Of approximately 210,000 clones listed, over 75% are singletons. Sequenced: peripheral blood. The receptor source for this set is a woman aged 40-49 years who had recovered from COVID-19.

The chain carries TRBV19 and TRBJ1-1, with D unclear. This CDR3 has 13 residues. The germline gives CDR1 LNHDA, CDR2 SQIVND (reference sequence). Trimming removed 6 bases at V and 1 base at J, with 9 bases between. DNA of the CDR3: TGTGCCAGTAGCGTCCTAGGGAACACTGAAGCTTTCTTT. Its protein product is CASSVLGNTEAFF.

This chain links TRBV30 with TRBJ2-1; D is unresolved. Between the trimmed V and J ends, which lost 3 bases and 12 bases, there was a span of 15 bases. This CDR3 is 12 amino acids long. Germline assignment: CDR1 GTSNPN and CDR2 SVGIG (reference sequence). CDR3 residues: CAWSVTRGSQFF. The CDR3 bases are TGTGCCTGGAGCGTAACGCGCGGCTCGCAGTTCTTC.

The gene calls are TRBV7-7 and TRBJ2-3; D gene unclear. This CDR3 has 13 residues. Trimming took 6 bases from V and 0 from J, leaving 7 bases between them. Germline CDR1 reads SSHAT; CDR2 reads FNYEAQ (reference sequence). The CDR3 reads CASRQISTDTQYF. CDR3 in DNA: TGTGCCAGCAGACAAATTAGCACAGATACGCAGTATTTT. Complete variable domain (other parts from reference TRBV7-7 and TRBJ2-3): GAGVSQSPRYKVTKRGQDVTLRCDPISSHATLYWYQQALGQGPEFLTYFNYEAQPDKSGLPSDRFSAERPEGSISTLTIQRTEQRDSAMYRCASRQISTDTQYFGPGTRLTVL.

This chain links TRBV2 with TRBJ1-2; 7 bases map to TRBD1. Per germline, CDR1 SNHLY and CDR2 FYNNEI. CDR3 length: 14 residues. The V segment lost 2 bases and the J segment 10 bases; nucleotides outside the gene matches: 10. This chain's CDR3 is CASSEFGQGEFYTF. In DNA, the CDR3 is TGTGCCAGCAGTGAATTCGGGCAGGGGGAATTCTACACCTTC.

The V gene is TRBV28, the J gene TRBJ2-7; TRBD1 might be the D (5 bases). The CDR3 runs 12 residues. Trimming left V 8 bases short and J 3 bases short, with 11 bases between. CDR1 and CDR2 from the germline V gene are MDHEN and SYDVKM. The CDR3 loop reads CASLGVRYEQYF. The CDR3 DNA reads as TGTGCCAGCTTAGGGGTCCGCTACGAGCAGTACTTC.

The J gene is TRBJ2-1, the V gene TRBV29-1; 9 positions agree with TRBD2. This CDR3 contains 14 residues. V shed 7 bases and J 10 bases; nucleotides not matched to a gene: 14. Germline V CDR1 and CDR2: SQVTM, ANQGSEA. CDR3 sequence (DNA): TGCAGCGCCCGAGAGCTGGGACTAGCTAACGAGCAGTTCTTC. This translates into CSARELGLANEQFF.

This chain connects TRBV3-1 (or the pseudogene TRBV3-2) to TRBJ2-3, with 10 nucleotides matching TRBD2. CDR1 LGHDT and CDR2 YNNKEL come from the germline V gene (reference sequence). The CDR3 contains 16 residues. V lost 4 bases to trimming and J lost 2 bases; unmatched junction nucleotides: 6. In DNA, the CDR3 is TGTGCCAGCAGCCGGACTAGCGGAGTCCCCACAGATACGCAGTATTTT. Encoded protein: CASSRTSGVPTDTQYF.

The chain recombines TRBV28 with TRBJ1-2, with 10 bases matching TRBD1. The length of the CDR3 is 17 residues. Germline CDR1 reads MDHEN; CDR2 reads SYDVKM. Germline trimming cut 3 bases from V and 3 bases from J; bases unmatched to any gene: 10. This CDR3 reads CASSFRQGAAMDYGYTF. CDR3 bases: TGTGCCAGCAGTTTCCGACAGGGGGCGGCCATGGACTATGGCTACACCTTC.

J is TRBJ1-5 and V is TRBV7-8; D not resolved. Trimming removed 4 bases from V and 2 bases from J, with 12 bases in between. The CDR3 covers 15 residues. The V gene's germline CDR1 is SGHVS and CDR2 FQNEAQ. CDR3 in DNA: TGTGCCAGCAGCTCCGTTGGCCAGGGCAATCAGCCCCAGCATTTT. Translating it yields CASSSVGQGNQPQHF.

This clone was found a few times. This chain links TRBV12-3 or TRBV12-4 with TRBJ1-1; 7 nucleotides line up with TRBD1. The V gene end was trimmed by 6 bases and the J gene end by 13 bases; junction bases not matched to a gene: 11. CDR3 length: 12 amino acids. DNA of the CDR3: TGTGCCAGCAGCGAGACGCAGGGGGGAGGTTTCTTT. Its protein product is CASSETQGGGFF.

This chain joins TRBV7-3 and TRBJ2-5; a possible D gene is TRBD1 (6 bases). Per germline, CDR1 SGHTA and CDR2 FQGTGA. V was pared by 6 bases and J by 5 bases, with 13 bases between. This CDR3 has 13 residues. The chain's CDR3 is CASSRTGYETQYF. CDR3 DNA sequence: TGTGCCAGCAGTCGAACAGGGTACGAGACCCAGTACTTC.

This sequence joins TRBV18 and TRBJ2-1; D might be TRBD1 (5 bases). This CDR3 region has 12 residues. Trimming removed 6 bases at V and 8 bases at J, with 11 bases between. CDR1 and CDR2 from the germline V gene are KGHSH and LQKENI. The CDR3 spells CASSSQGYEQFF. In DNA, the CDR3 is TGTGCCAGCTCCAGCCAGGGTTATGAGCAGTTCTTC.

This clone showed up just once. The CDR3 DNA follows: TGTGCCAGCAGCTTATCAGGGGGCGCGGAGACCCAGTACTTC. Translation: CASSLSGGAETQYF. The V and J genes are TRBV6-6 and TRBJ2-5; TRBD1 matches 8 bases. This CDR3 is built from 14 residues. Per the germline V gene, CDR1 is MNHNY and CDR2 is SVGAGI (reference sequence). V shed 6 bases, J shed 5 bases, and the junction held 8 bases outside the gene matches.

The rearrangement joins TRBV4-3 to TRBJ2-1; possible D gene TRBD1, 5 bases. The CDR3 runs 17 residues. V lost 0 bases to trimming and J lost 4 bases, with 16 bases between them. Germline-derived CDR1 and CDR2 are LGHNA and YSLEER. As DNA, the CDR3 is TGCGCCAGCAGCCAAGACCTGAACAGGCTTCAGTACAATGAGCAGTTCTTC. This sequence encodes CASSQDLNRLQYNEQFF.

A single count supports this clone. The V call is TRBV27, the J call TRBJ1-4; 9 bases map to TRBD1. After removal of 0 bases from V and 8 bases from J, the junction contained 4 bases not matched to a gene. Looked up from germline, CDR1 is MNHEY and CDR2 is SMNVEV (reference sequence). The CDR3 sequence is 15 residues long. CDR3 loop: CASSLSGTGHEKLFF. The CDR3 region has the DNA TGTGCCAGCAGTTTATCAGGGACAGGGCACGAAAAACTGTTTTTT.

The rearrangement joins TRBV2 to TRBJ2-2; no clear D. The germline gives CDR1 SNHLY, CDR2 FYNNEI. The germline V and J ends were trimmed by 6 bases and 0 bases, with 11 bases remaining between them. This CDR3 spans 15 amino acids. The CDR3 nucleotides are TGTGCCAGCAGACGAGAGGCGACGAACACCGGGGAGCTGTTTTTT. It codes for CASRREATNTGELFF.

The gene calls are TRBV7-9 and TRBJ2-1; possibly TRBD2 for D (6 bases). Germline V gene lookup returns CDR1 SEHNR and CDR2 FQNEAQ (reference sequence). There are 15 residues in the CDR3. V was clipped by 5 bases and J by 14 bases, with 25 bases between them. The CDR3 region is CASSLWDSASPPEFF. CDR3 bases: TGTGCCAGCAGCCTCTGGGACTCCGCGTCCCCCCCCGAGTTCTTC.

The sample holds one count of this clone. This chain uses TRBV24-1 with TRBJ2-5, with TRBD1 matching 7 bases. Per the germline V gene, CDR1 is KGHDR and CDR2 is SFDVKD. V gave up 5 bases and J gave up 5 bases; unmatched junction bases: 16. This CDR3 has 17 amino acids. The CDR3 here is CATSGRQGEFQGETQYF. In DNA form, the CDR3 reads TGTGCCACCAGTGGAAGACAGGGTGAATTTCAGGGGGAGACCCAGTACTTC.